The clone carrying this TCR beta chain was recorded once. Both subsets, CD45RA+ naive and CD45RA-negative memory, were split from the CD4+ cells. Trimming cost V 1 base and J 1 base, with 4 bases left between them. This CDR3 contains 13 residues. Germline CDR1 SGHTA, CDR2 FQGNSA. Assay used: immunoSEQ multiplex PCR; TCRdb lists only in-frame clones, some missing. The table shows some 300,000 clones, with 73% occurring only once. This sample was taken from a study of shared clonotypes between healthy human individuals. This clonotype was obtained from a man aged 25-45 years in good health. Sequenced input: memory CD4+ T cells sorted from blood. Documented subset: CD45RA-negative fraction. V is TRBV7-2 and J is TRBJ1-1, with D uncertain. The CDR3 loop reads CASSLVGNTEAFF. DNA of the CDR3: TGTGCCAGCAGCTTAGTCGGGAACACTGAAGCTTTCTTT.